This T cell receptor (beta chain) was obtained from a study of blood T cell repertoires in COVID-19. The wider study: The cDNA or gDNA used as material had been derived from T cells, B-cell-depleted T cells, or PBMCs.

The CDR3 sequence is 15 residues long. Trimming left V 0 bases short and J 5 bases short, with 12 bases between. Germline V gives CDR1 LNHNV, CDR2 YYDKDF (reference sequence). Produced via immunoSEQ multiplex PCR; TCRdb's table is partial and in-frame only. The sample has approximately 210,000 clones; around 80% are singletons. The material sequenced was peripheral blood. This receptor was taken from a woman of 80 years or more with COVID-19, enrolled during active disease. The rearrangement links TRBV15 to TRBJ2-3; the D gene is possibly TRBD1 (5 bases). The CDR3, as DNA: TGTGCCACCAGCAGAGATGGCAGGGTACAAGATACGCAGTATTTT. The encoded protein is CATSRDGRVQDTQYF.